This T cell receptor (beta chain) was captured in a study of CD8 T cells in ankylosing spondylitis. The study's findings and limits: Relatively rare in peripheral blood, disease-linked clones were also CD8+. Characteristic of ankylosing spondylitis blood, it appeared, was a TCR beta motif comprising roughly eight highly homologous variants.

TCR beta libraries were made by quantitative 5'-RACE with molecular barcodes. From the 5' RACE reads, TCRdb called clonotypes with MiXCR, one entry per CDR3 protein. The table has 120,000 or so distinct CDR3 sequences, roughly 15% seen once. For this clonotype: Its matching antigen is unknown. At one of its ends the junction is not consistent with the germline gene, which may arise from a read error.

The sequence derives from a female donor with ankylosing spondylitis or in good health (not recorded which). Sample: blood, either unsorted or a sorted T cell fraction (not recorded which).

CDR3 nucleotides: TGTGCCAACAGCCCCGTATCGGGCAGGGAACGCGAGCAGTACTTC. It yields the protein CANSPVSGREREQYF. The chain links TRBV14 to TRBJ2-7; weak D call: TRBD1 (5 bases). CDR3 length equals 15 residues. Germline V CDR1 and CDR2: SGHDN, FVKESK.